This TCR beta chain originates from a study of cytomegalovirus exposure and HLA in healthy donors. PCR involved 60 Vbeta and 13 Jbeta primers. Per the original methods: There were around 78 million unique TCR beta chains by a later count, and approximately 12 million of them were shared. Assay: immunoSEQ multiplex PCR; the TCRdb copy retains only in-frame clones and omits some. D and trimming were read from the DNA, whereas the V and J calls and clone size are those reported in that table. The data contain around 64,000 clones, approximately 85% of them singletons. The CDR3 is made up of 15 amino acids. For this clone: Its antigen is not identified.

Study observations and caveats: In an earlier analysis, about 87% or about 30%: the productive usage of most TCR beta V segments.

This sequence joins TRBV1 and TRBJ2-3; the listed D gene, TRBD2, was not tested against the DNA. TRBV1 constitutes a pseudogene. Input material: PBMCs. The sequence derives from a female donor in good health and CMV-seronegative. In DNA, the CDR3 is TGCACCAGCAGCCAGACTAGCGGAGACACAGATACGCAGTATTTT. Translation: CTSSQTSGDTDTQYF.